These 32 T cell receptor beta chains share one sample of origin, sequenced in a study of T cell repertoires in ileal Crohn's disease. The time point: neoterminal ileum biopsy at postoperative endoscopy, about 6 months after surgery. Clones were read by immunoSEQ multiplex PCR, and TCRdb kept only the in-frame ones, dropping some. Among around 8,900 clones listed, 78% were seen once. Specimen: ileal tissue. The receptors originated from an adult with Crohn's disease.

A single count supports this clone. The V and J genes are TRBV6-1 and TRBJ1-1; D is ambiguous. CDR3 size: 13 residues. Germline lookup yields CDR1 MNHNS and CDR2 SASEGT. Trimming left V 8 bases short and J 3 bases short, with 13 bases between. The CDR3 protein is CASAIQWDTEAFF. The DNA for the CDR3 is TGTGCCAGCGCAATACAGTGGGACACTGAAGCTTTCTTT.

The chain carries TRBV28 and TRBJ2-4; TRBD1 aligns across 11 bases. V dropped 2 bases and J dropped 4; count of bases not matched to a gene: 10. The germline V gene has CDR1 MDHEN and CDR2 SYDVKM. The CDR3 runs to 18 residues. Here the CDR3 reads CASSLRGLGQGAKNIQYF. The CDR3 DNA is TGTGCCAGCAGTTTAAGAGGTTTAGGACAGGGGGCGAAAAACATTCAGTACTTC.

This clone was detected only a few times. The chain is built from TRBV7-2 and TRBJ1-5; D might be TRBD1 (6 bases). Germline CDR1 and CDR2: SGHTA and FQGNSA. There are 13 residues in the CDR3. V was cut by 8 bases and J by 3 bases, with 11 bases left in between. This CDR3 reads CASGRQANQPQHF. The CDR3, as DNA: TGTGCCAGCGGGAGACAGGCCAATCAGCCCCAGCATTTT.

The chain carries TRBV6-6 and TRBJ1-5; D not resolved. Trimming cost V 0 bases and J 3 bases, with 9 bases left between them. The CDR3 is 15 residues long. The germline V gene encodes CDR1 MNHNY and CDR2 SVGAGI (reference sequence). The CDR3 here is CASSYSWQANQPQHF. CDR3 DNA sequence: TGTGCCAGCAGTTACTCGTGGCAGGCCAATCAGCCCCAGCATTTT.

The rearrangement joins TRBV5-1 to TRBJ1-1; TRBD1 aligns across 9 bases. The trim removed 4 bases at V and 4 bases at J, leaving 8 bases unmatched. The CDR3 is 15 amino acids. Germline lookup yields CDR1 SGHRS and CDR2 YFSETQ. CDR3 in amino acids: CASSTDRGGGTEAFF. CDR3 DNA sequence: TGCGCCAGCAGCACGGACAGGGGAGGAGGCACTGAAGCTTTCTTT.

The rearrangement links TRBV10-3 to TRBJ1-1, with a possible D match to TRBD1 (5 bases). Trimming took 5 bases from V and 3 from J, leaving 13 bases between them. The CDR3 covers 14 residues. Germline V CDR1 and CDR2: ENHRY, SYGVKD. CDR3 bases: TGTGCCATCAGTTCCGGGGGAGGAGACACTGAAGCTTTCTTT. Translating it yields CAISSGGGDTEAFF.

V gene TRBV28 combines with J gene TRBJ2-1; 8 positions agree with TRBD2. V lost 3 bases to trimming and J lost 6 bases; unmatched junction nucleotides: 16. The CDR3 consists of 18 residues. CDR1 and CDR2 from the germline V gene are MDHEN and SYDVKM. CDR3 DNA sequence: TGTGCCAGCAGTTTGCTATTCGGCCCCGGGAGGGCCAGCAATGAGCAGTTCTTC. Its translation: CASSLLFGPGRASNEQFF.

V and J are TRBV9 and TRBJ1-3; no firm D call. Trimming took off 4 bases at V and 4 bases at J, with 18 bases between the two ends. The germline CDR1 and CDR2 sequences are SGDLS and YYNGEE. The CDR3 extends over 16 amino acids. CDR3: CASSFTIEAPGNTIYF. The DNA for the CDR3 is TGTGCCAGCAGCTTTACTATTGAGGCCCCGGGAAACACCATATATTTT.

This chain joins TRBV30 and TRBJ2-3, with 11 bases identical to TRBD2. Germline CDR1 reads GTSNPN; CDR2 reads SVGIG (reference sequence). CDR3 length: 14 amino acids. V shed 3 bases, J shed 1 base, and the junction held 0 bases outside the gene matches. CDR3 loop: CAWRLAGGTDTQYF. CDR3 coding DNA: TGTGCCTGGAGACTAGCGGGGGGCACAGATACGCAGTATTTT.

This chain joins TRBV27 and TRBJ2-1; TRBD2 matches at 9 bases. Germline trimming cut 7 bases from V and 4 bases from J; bases unmatched to any gene: 8. This CDR3 has 15 residues. Germline V CDR1 and CDR2: MNHEY, SMNVEV (reference sequence). The CDR3 loop is CASNPTSGFYNEQFF. The CDR3 DNA reads TGTGCCAGCAACCCGACTAGCGGATTTTACAATGAGCAGTTCTTC.

The rearrangement uses TRBV10-3 and TRBJ2-5; D is possibly TRBD1 (8 bases). The germline V gene encodes CDR1 ENHRY and CDR2 SYGVKD. With 6 bases removed from V and 3 bases from J, the gap between germline ends came to 23 bases. The CDR3 is 17 residues long. CDR3 DNA sequence: TGTGCCATCAGGACAGGGGAAGGGGGGGGCCGGAAAGAGACCCAGTACTTC. Protein sequence: CAIRTGEGGGRKETQYF.

The chain has TRBV11-2 and TRBJ1-1, with D unresolved. This CDR3 is 13 amino acids long. V lost 3 bases and J 1 base, leaving 6 bases between the germline ends. Germline-derived CDR1 and CDR2 are SGHAT and FQNNGV. The CDR3 sequence: CASSLGGNTEAFF. The DNA for the CDR3 is TGTGCCAGCAGCTTGGGAGGGAACACTGAAGCTTTCTTT.

The chain links TRBV4-1 to TRBJ2-5; 8 bases align to TRBD2. After removal of 8 bases from V and 2 bases from J, the junction contained 22 bases not matched to a gene. Germline values: CDR1 MGHRA, CDR2 YSYEKL. This CDR3 spans 19 amino acids. The CDR3 region has the DNA TGCGCCAGCCAAAATAGAGAGCGGGGGATGCCGGTAGGGCAAGAGACCCAGTACTTC. It encodes CASQNRERGMPVGQETQYF.

The CDR3 nucleotides are TGTGCCAGCAGTTACGAAGCGGGGGGGGGCTACACCTTC. This encodes CASSYEAGGGYTF. The J gene is TRBJ1-2, the V gene TRBV6-5, with D possibly matching TRBD1 (5 bases). From germline, CDR1 is MNHEY and CDR2 SVGAGI. The CDR3 is made up of 13 amino acids. Deletions cut 2 bases from V and 8 bases from J, with 12 bases between.

CDR3 in amino acids: CASSQEGGFEQYF. Here the CDR3 DNA reads TGCGCCAGCAGCCAAGAGGGAGGGTTCGAGCAGTACTTC. The chain is built from TRBV4-1 and TRBJ2-7; 7 bases fit TRBD2. Germline V gene lookup returns CDR1 MGHRA and CDR2 YSYEKL. V lost 0 bases, J lost 6 bases, and 2 bases stayed unmatched. This CDR3 contains 13 residues.

This clone showed up just once. The rearrangement links TRBV18 to TRBJ1-4; no clear D. The CDR3 is made up of 14 amino acids. The V end was cut by 8 bases, the J end by 3 bases, with 13 bases between. CDR1 KGHSH and CDR2 LQKENI come from the germline V gene. The CDR3 DNA sequence: TGTGCCAGCCTTCACTCACCCTCTAATGAAAAACTGTTTTTT. Translation: CASLHSPSNEKLFF.

The gene calls are TRBV30 and TRBJ2-2, with TRBD1 as a possible D gene (6 bases). Germline V gene lookup returns CDR1 GTSNPN and CDR2 SVGIG (reference sequence). The CDR3 totals 14 residues. V was cut by 4 bases and J by 0 bases, with 9 bases left in between. For the CDR3, the DNA is TGTGCCTGGAATAGACAGGCGAACACCGGGGAGCTGTTTTTT. Its translation is CAWNRQANTGELFF.

This chain links TRBV30 with TRBJ2-7; 10 bases align to TRBD1. V shed 5 bases and J 4 bases; nucleotides not matched to a gene: 8. Per germline, CDR1 GTSNPN and CDR2 SVGIG (reference sequence). The CDR3 is 14 amino acids. The CDR3 region has the DNA TGTGCCTGGGTCGCCCGGGACAGGGGTTACGAGCAGTACTTC. It specifies CAWVARDRGYEQYF.

The V call is TRBV28, the J call TRBJ2-7; D is possibly TRBD1 (8 bases). This CDR3 contains 16 residues. In germline, CDR1 is MDHEN, CDR2 SYDVKM. V was clipped by 1 base and J by 7 bases, with 20 bases between them. The chain's CDR3 is CASSLLGGGTGLEQYF. DNA for the CDR3: TGTGCCAGCAGTTTATTAGGGGGGGGGACAGGCCTTGAGCAGTACTTC.

The rearrangement links TRBV7-2 to TRBJ1-2; tentative D call: TRBD1 (6 bases). CDR3 length: 13 residues. V lost 5 bases and J lost 6, with 13 bases in between. Germline V gene sequence: CDR1 SGHTA, CDR2 FQGNSA. CDR3 coding DNA: TGTGCCAGCAGCCAGTGGACAGCGGATGGCTACACCTTC. It translates to CASSQWTADGYTF.

This rearrangement joins TRBV4-1 to TRBJ1-2; D call uncertain. Germline-derived CDR1 and CDR2 are MGHRA and YSYEKL. Trimming left V 3 bases short and J 2 bases short, with 16 bases between. The CDR3 extends over 16 amino acids. CDR3 sequence reads: CASSQQPGLPNYGYTF. The DNA for the CDR3 is TGCGCCAGCAGCCAGCAACCAGGACTTCCGAACTATGGCTACACCTTC.

The J gene is TRBJ2-3, the V gene TRBV29-1; D may be TRBD1 (5 bases). The CDR3 sequence is 15 residues long. Germline-derived CDR1 and CDR2 are SQVTM and ANQGSEA. Trimming stripped 0 bases from V and 5 bases from J, with 15 bases between. The CDR3 region has the DNA TGCAGCGTTGAAGATCCCCGTGGGGCGTTAGATACGCAGTATTTT. As protein: CSVEDPRGALDTQYF.

This chain joins TRBV5-1 and TRBJ1-2; 7 nucleotides line up with TRBD1. The V gene end was trimmed by 4 bases and the J gene end by 5 bases; junction bases not matched to a gene: 11. Germline V gene data show CDR1 as SGHRS and CDR2 as YFSETQ. The CDR3 is 15 residues long. The CDR3 DNA reads TGCGCCAGCAGCCGGCAAGGACAGGAGAGATATGGCTACACCTTC. This sequence encodes CASSRQGQERYGYTF.

V gene TRBV5-1 combines with J gene TRBJ2-5; perhaps TRBD1 as D (5 bases). The V gene lost 4 bases and the J gene lost 2 bases, with 9 bases spanning the gap. Per germline, CDR1 SGHRS and CDR2 YFSETQ. The CDR3 is 13 amino acids. This CDR3 reads CASSRQRQETQYF. Written as DNA, the CDR3 is TGCGCCAGCAGCCGACAGAGACAAGAGACCCAGTACTTC. The full variable domain, in which reference TRBV5-1 and TRBJ2-5 provide the parts outside the CDR3, is KAGVTQTPRYLIKTRGQQVTLSCSPISGHRSVSWYQQTPGQGLQFLFEYFSETQRNKGNFPGRFSGRQFSNSRSEMNVSTLELGDSALYLCASSRQRQETQYFGPGTRLLVL.

V gene TRBV4-2 combines with J gene TRBJ2-3, with TRBD1 matching 10 bases. The CDR3 is 15 residues long. Germline CDR1 and CDR2: LGHNA and YNFKEQ. V shed 4 bases and J 4 bases; nucleotides not matched to a gene: 5. For the CDR3, the DNA is TGTGCCAGCAGCCGGGGGACAGGGGCGGCAGATACGCAGTATTTT. Its translation: CASSRGTGAADTQYF.

The chain joins TRBV4-3 to TRBJ2-7; TRBD1 is a possible D gene (6 bases). Looked up from germline, CDR1 is LGHNA and CDR2 is YSLEER. V shed 1 base and J shed 2 bases, with 12 bases lying between them. This CDR3 has 15 residues. CDR3 amino acids: CASSQGAGETYEQYF. The CDR3, as DNA: TGCGCCAGCAGCCAAGGGGCAGGGGAAACCTACGAGCAGTACTTC.

V usage is TRBV30 and J usage is TRBJ1-6; D call uncertain. With 5 bases removed from V and 10 bases from J, the gap between germline ends came to 15 bases. Germline CDR1 is GTSNPN and CDR2 is SVGIG (reference sequence). The CDR3 length is 13 residues. This CDR3 is CAWGQANESPLHF. CDR3 sequence (DNA): TGTGCCTGGGGGCAGGCGAACGAGTCACCCCTCCACTTT.

The V call is TRBV28, the J call TRBJ1-2; 10 bases are a match to TRBD1. Germline V gene data show CDR1 as MDHEN and CDR2 as SYDVKM. The CDR3 covers 14 residues. V was clipped by 5 bases and J by 6 bases; unmatched bases: 6. CDR3 sequence reads: CASSHDRGHNGYTF. The DNA of the CDR3 is TGTGCCAGCAGTCACGACAGGGGGCATAATGGCTACACCTTC.

This clone was seen more than once but under ten times. V gene TRBV7-3 combines with J gene TRBJ2-1; TRBD2 agrees at 13 bases. Per the germline V gene, CDR1 is SGHTA and CDR2 is FQGTGA. This CDR3 comprises 18 residues. Unmatched junction bases numbered 7, after V lost 5 bases and J lost 0 bases. In nucleotides, the CDR3 is TGTGCCAGCAGCCCGGGACTAGCGGGGAAAAGCTCCTACAATGAGCAGTTCTTC. Residues: CASSPGLAGKSSYNEQFF.

This clone was observed a few times. This chain connects TRBV27 to TRBJ1-2; the D gene is possibly TRBD1 (5 bases). Per the germline V gene, CDR1 is MNHEY and CDR2 is SMNVEV (reference sequence). Trimming removed 6 bases from V and 0 bases from J, with 8 bases in between. This CDR3 region has 13 residues. The CDR3 region is CASSWGANYGYTF. CDR3 nucleotide sequence: TGTGCCAGCAGCTGGGGGGCTAACTATGGCTACACCTTC.

The chain carries TRBV7-2 and TRBJ2-5; TRBD2 aligns across 12 bases. The trim removed 5 bases at V and 0 bases at J, leaving 13 bases unmatched. This CDR3 has 19 amino acids. The germline V gene encodes CDR1 SGHTA and CDR2 FQGNSA. The CDR3 DNA follows: TGTGCCAGCAGCCAACTCCCACGAGCTAGCGGGAGGGACCAAGAGACCCAGTACTTC. Amino acid sequence: CASSQLPRASGRDQETQYF.

The chain couples TRBV6-1 to TRBJ2-7; possibly TRBD2 for D (6 bases). The CDR3 sequence is 14 residues long. The germline V and J ends were trimmed by 3 bases and 0 bases, with 9 bases remaining between them. Germline CDR1 MNHNS, CDR2 SASEGT. The DNA for the CDR3 is TGTGCCAGCAGTGAGCGGGGTGGCTCCTACGAGCAGTACTTC. Residues: CASSERGGSYEQYF.